Listed below are T cell receptor beta chains from one sample, sequenced in a study of PD-L1 blockade in urothelial cancer. Clones were sequenced by immunoSEQ multiplex PCR, and TCRdb holds only the in-frame ones, with some missing. The table shows 30,000 to 45,000 clones, with around 83% occurring only once. The input for sequencing was PBMCs, taken around atezolizumab (anti-PD-L1) treatment. The receptors shown here come from a man in his sixties with urothelial cancer. The CDR3 runs from the conserved cysteine through the conserved F or W. A clone size is listed for some rows: how often the clone was seen (once, few, many), or a class if it is expanded.

abundance,v_gene,CDR3aa
NA,TRBV11-2,CASSPGRGMRTYNEQFF
once,TRBV5-1,CASRPTGLDTEAFF
few,TRBV10-3,CAISDRLGSYEQYF
NA,TRBV30,CAWSGGADGYTF
NA,TRBV30,CAWSVGDTQYF
NA,TRBV4-2,CASSQEGVGPYEQYF
NA,TRBV28,CASEQGPMNTEAFF
NA,TRBV6-1,CASNAGGSSYEQYF
NA,TRBV19,CASSPRQGGGYTF
NA,TRBV28,CASSLMSTNTEAFF
NA,TRBV6-5,CASSAQGHYGYTF
NA,TRBV5-4,CASSSDLYGYTF
NA,TRBV6-5,CASRRELISYEQYF
NA,TRBV6-1,CASSEGRQSTGELFF
few,TRBV5-8,CASSLEGLAGITDTQYF
NA,TRBV4-3,CASSQERQGRGEQFF
few,TRBV18,CASSSLDRDTEAFF
NA,TRBV6-5,CASSYSKKEETQYF
NA,TRBV19,CASSGAGIEEQFF
few,TRBV7-6,CASSLVVLGQATYEQYF
NA,TRBV6-1,CASSELPLLVGQTTLSGNTIYF
NA,TRBV6-5,CASRPDRRGELFF
large,TRBV28,CASHSERSLPYEQYF
once,TRBV7-2,CASSSRGGAGNTEAFF
NA,TRBV7-9,CASGLGSGRVNEQFF
few,TRBV15,CATGSRQGAYEQYF
NA,TRBV7-2,CASSLGSSPNEQFF
NA,TRBV30,CAWTKGLAGSYEQYF
once,TRBV15,CATSSWSTTIEQFF
NA,TRBV5-1,CASSLEAGGTGELFF
NA,TRBV10-3,CAIQTGVNEKLFF
few,TRBV4-2,CASSPSPTSSGRGYEQYF
NA,TRBV18,CASSPGTSGSGEQYF
NA,TRBV7-2,CASRSDRDANIQYF
NA,TRBV2,CASSERGQRAIEQYF
NA,TRBV5-1,CASSYSLAGGRDEQFF
NA,TRBV7-6,CASSLALAAYEQYF
NA,TRBV7-9,CASSLGPTGVQKLFF
NA,TRBV30,CAWKGLLGTSGRDEQYF
few,TRBV2,CASSEAETQYF
NA,TRBV25-1,CASSGTPGLAGYEQYF
NA,TRBV7-2,CASSRGLAGWSTDTQYF
once,TRBV19,CASGTSGGYNEQFF
NA,TRBV12-2,CASRPKREGWNTQYF
NA,TRBV6-5,CASSRTSYNEQFF
NA,TRBV2,CASSEARSVSRRPPPLHF
NA,TRBV10-3,CAISDWTSGSFHEQFF
NA,TRBV7-9,CASSLGGGREQYF
once,TRBV5-8,CASSLTGNQPQHF
NA,TRBV7-5,CARSPGASTDTQYF
NA,TRBV5-8,CASSLARRTGRAEAFF